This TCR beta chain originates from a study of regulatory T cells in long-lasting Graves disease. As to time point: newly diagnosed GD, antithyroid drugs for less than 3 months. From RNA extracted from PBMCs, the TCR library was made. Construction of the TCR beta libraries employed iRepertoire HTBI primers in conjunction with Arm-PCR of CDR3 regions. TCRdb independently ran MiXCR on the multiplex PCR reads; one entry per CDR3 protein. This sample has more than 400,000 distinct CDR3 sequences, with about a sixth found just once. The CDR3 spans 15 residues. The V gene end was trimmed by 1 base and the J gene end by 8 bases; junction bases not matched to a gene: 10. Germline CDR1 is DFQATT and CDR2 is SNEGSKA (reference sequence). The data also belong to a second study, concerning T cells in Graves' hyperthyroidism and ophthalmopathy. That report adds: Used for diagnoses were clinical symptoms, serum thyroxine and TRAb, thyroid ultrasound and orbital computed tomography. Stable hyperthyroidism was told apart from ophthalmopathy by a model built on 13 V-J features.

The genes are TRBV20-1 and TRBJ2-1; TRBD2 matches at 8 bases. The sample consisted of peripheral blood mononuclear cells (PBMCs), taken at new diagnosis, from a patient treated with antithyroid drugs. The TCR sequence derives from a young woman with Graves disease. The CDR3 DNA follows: TGCAGTGCTAGAGTCCTGGCGGGAGGCAGCCATGAGCAGTTCTTC. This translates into CSARVLAGGSHEQFF.